Each of the 6 T cell receptor beta chains below was sequenced from the same sample in a study of prognosis after radiotherapy for stage I lung cancer. The TCR beta CDR3 region was amplified from genomic DNA, with two rounds of multiplex PCR being used for the amplification. Primers specific to each TRBV and TRBJ gene drove first-round PCR. TCRdb independently ran MiXCR on the multiplex PCR reads; one entry per CDR3 protein. The sample consists of approximately 28,000 distinct CDR3 sequences, approximately 46% of them appearing once. The sample here was PBMCs, taken before or after stereotactic body radiation therapy (not recorded which). The receptors were gathered from a donor at least 50 years old with non-small cell lung cancer.

This chain uses TRBV12-3 or TRBV12-4 with TRBJ2-3; tentative D call: TRBD2 (5 bases). CDR3 length: 15 amino acids. V lost 8 bases, J lost 1 base, and 16 bases lay in between. The CDR3 nucleotides are TGTGCCAGCGCCCCTGGGGTTAGCGGCACAGATACGCAGTATTTT. It is translated as CASAPGVSGTDTQYF.

The V and J genes are TRBV20-1 and TRBJ1-6, with D uncertain. Germline-derived CDR1 and CDR2 are DFQATT and SNEGSKA (reference sequence). Trimming cost V 1 base and J 8 bases, with 12 bases left between them. This CDR3 has 14 residues. The CDR3 sequence is CSARASEPYSPLHF. CDR3 coding DNA: TGCAGTGCTAGAGCTTCGGAGCCCTATTCACCCCTCCACTTT.

About this clonotype itself: It may be a read error: a sequence one base away is much more abundant. This chain joins TRBV24-1 and TRBJ2-7; 8 bases map to TRBD2. The CDR3 is 12 amino acids. Germline V gene sequence: CDR1 KGHDR, CDR2 SFDVKD. After removal of 6 bases from V and 7 bases from J, the junction contained 4 bases not matched to a gene. The CDR3 loop is CATSCPGGEQYF. CDR3 nucleotide sequence: TGTGCCACCAGTTGCCCGGGGGGGGAGCAGTACTTC.

This clonotype was observed at least ten times. The J gene is TRBJ2-5, the V gene TRBV6-1, with D perhaps TRBD1 (6 bases). Trimming pared 8 bases from V and 4 bases from J, leaving 14 bases between. CDR3 length: 13 residues. Germline-derived CDR1 and CDR2 are MNHNS and SASEGT. The CDR3 protein is CASGTGQPETQYF. The CDR3 DNA reads as TGTGCCAGCGGGACCGGACAGCCAGAGACCCAGTACTTC.

This clonotype was detected ten times or more. The chain joins TRBV7-8 to TRBJ1-5; D gene uncertain. Looked up from germline, CDR1 is SGHVS and CDR2 is FQNEAQ. This CDR3 comprises 15 residues. Trimming took off 5 bases at V and 7 bases at J, with 18 bases between the two ends. The CDR3 bases are TGTGCCAGCAGCGGTTCGGACGAGCCGGGGCAGCCCCAGCATTTT. As protein: CASSGSDEPGQPQHF.

The table lists this clonotype with many counts. The V call is TRBV9, the J call TRBJ1-6; D gene uncertain. Germline-derived CDR1 and CDR2 are SGDLS and YYNGEE. The CDR3 runs to 17 residues. The ends were cut back, 0 bases at V and 7 bases at J, with 17 bases in the middle. The CDR3: CASSVGGRDIDNSPLHF. In DNA form, the CDR3 reads TGTGCCAGCAGCGTAGGTGGCCGAGACATCGACAATTCACCCCTCCACTTT.